What follows are 20 T cell receptor beta chains derived from one specimen sequenced in a study of breast tumors, draining lymph nodes, adjacent tissues. TCRdb reanalysed the multiplex PCR reads using MiXCR and keeps one entry per CDR3 protein. The sample has around 140,000 distinct CDR3 sequences, around 24% seen once; the top ten hold around 2.6%. The lymph nodes were axillary draining lymph nodes from breast cancer patients. Material: axillary lymph node tissue. All receptors derive from a female donor with breast cancer. Some clones in this sample may be carry-over from other donors' samples.

As to this clonotype: A read error may produce the germline difference seen at one junction end. CDR3 sequence reads: CASSRSGELLF. Written as DNA, the CDR3 is TGTGCCAGCTCGAGATCCGGGGAGCTGCTTTTT. This chain joins TRBV12-3 or TRBV12-4 and TRBJ2-2, with D possibly TRBD2 on 5 matching bases. The CDR3 length is 11 residues.

This clonotype has a count of ten or more. The V call is TRBV29-1, the J call TRBJ1-5, with 7 bases that match TRBD1. CDR1 SQVTM and CDR2 ANQGSEA come from the germline V gene. The CDR3 consists of 13 residues. J gave up 3 bases and V 6 bases, and 5 bases lay outside the gene matches. The CDR3 DNA is TGCAGCGTCCGGACAGGCTACAATCAGCCCCAGCATTTT. This codes for CSVRTGYNQPQHF.

This clonotype was recorded many times. The genes are TRBV5-1 and TRBJ2-7, with 7 nucleotides matching TRBD1. Germline CDR1 and CDR2: SGHRS and YFSETQ. CDR3 size: 14 residues. With 4 bases clipped from V and 2 bases from J, the junction kept 6 bases outside the gene matches. CDR3 DNA: TGCGCCAGCAGCCCCCGGACAGGCCCCTACGAGCAGTACTTC. As protein: CASSPRTGPYEQYF.

This clonotype showed up many times. The V and J genes are TRBV6-6 and TRBJ2-1, with 8 bases lining up with TRBD2. V shed 2 bases, J shed 7 bases, and the junction held 10 bases outside the gene matches. The CDR3 length is 16 residues. The germline V gene has CDR1 MNHNY and CDR2 SVGAGI (reference sequence). The CDR3 spells CASSYGLGGRRNEQFF. Here the CDR3 DNA reads TGTGCCAGCAGTTACGGTCTCGGCGGGAGGCGTAATGAGCAGTTCTTC.

With regard to this clonotype: A single base separates this from a much larger clone, so it may be a read error. J is TRBJ2-5 and V is TRBV20-1; maybe TRBD2 (6 bases). With 0 bases removed from V and 7 bases from J, the gap between germline ends came to 15 bases. The CDR3 totals 14 residues. Germline CDR1 is DFQATT and CDR2 is SNEGSKA (reference sequence). The CDR3 loop reads CSARDSGMGGTQYF. The CDR3 DNA follows: TGCAGTGCTAGAGATTCGGGGATGGGGGGGACCCAGTACTTC.

This clonotype was counted at least ten times. The chain has TRBV7-9 and TRBJ2-5; TRBD2 aligns across 15 bases. Germline values: CDR1 SEHNR, CDR2 FQNEAQ (reference sequence). The ends lost 5 bases at V and 5 bases at J; junction bases unmatched: 3. The CDR3 sequence is 15 residues long. CDR3: CASSTGLAGGETQYF. CDR3 nucleotides: TGTGCCAGCAGCACAGGACTAGCGGGGGGGGAGACCCAGTACTTC.

There are many counts of this clonotype. The chain has TRBV20-1 and TRBJ1-6; D remains unclear. V was trimmed by 0 bases and J by 7 bases, leaving 10 bases between them. The CDR3 covers 14 residues. The germline CDR1 and CDR2 sequences are DFQATT and SNEGSKA (reference sequence). CDR3 bases: TGCAGTGCTAGAGAGAAGTCAAGGAATTCACCCCTCCACTTT. Translating gives CSAREKSRNSPLHF.

This clonotype appeared many times. The V and J genes are TRBV11-2 and TRBJ2-2; tentative D call: TRBD1 (5 bases). Trimming left V 5 bases short and J 3 bases short, with 13 bases between. CDR3 length: 15 amino acids. The germline V gene encodes CDR1 SGHAT and CDR2 FQNNGV. The CDR3 spells CASSIRGLYTGELFF. CDR3 in DNA: TGTGCCAGCAGCATTAGGGGCCTTTACACCGGGGAGCTGTTTTTT.

The sample holds many counts of this clonotype. The V call is TRBV5-1, the J call TRBJ2-2, with 9 bases that match TRBD2. V lost 0 bases and J lost 4; bases outside the gene matches: 7. This CDR3 contains 17 residues. The V gene's germline CDR1 is SGHRS and CDR2 YFSETQ. The CDR3 here is CASSLAIGLASTGELFF. CDR3 DNA sequence: TGCGCCAGCAGCTTGGCCATAGGACTAGCGAGCACCGGGGAGCTGTTTTTT.

This clonotype was detected only a few times. A junction boundary mismatches the germline segment, possibly from a read error. This chain uses TRBV5-6 with TRBJ1-6; 7 positions match TRBD1. CDR1 and CDR2 (germline): SGHDT, YYEEEE. The length of the CDR3 is 17 residues. This CDR3 is CASSLSATGFTNSPLYF. The CDR3 DNA follows: TGTGCCAGCAGCTTGTCGGCGACAGGGTTTACAAATTCACCCCTCTACTTT.

This clonotype was recorded at least ten times. The chain employs TRBV20-1 and TRBJ1-5; a possible D gene is TRBD1 (5 bases). Germline lookup yields CDR1 DFQATT and CDR2 SNEGSKA (reference sequence). The V and J ends lost 3 bases and 0 bases respectively, with 9 bases between them. This CDR3 is 14 amino acids long. CDR3 protein: CSASGTSSNQPQHF. DNA for the CDR3: TGCAGTGCTAGCGGGACTTCTAGCAATCAGCCCCAGCATTTT.

This clonotype came up many times. The chain joins TRBV11-1 to TRBJ2-7; D is uncertain. Trimming shortened V by 5 bases and J by 6 bases, and 2 bases separated the two germline ends. This CDR3 region has 9 residues. Germline V gene data show CDR1 as SGHAT and CDR2 as FQDESV (reference sequence). This CDR3 reads CASSGEQYF. The CDR3 nucleotides read TGTGCCAGCAGCGGCGAGCAGTACTTC.

The rearrangement links TRBV4-1 to TRBJ2-1, with 9 nucleotides matching TRBD1. The V gene's germline CDR1 is MGHRA and CDR2 YSYEKL. V shed 1 base and J 5 bases; nucleotides not matched to a gene: 9. The CDR3 has 17 residues. The CDR3 here is CASSQGPWDRDNNEQFF. In nucleotides, the CDR3 is TGCGCCAGCAGCCAAGGACCGTGGGACAGGGACAACAATGAGCAGTTCTTC.

This clonotype was recorded at least ten times. As DNA, the CDR3 is TGCAGCGTTGAAGAATTCCGGGACACTTCAGAGACCCAGTACTTC. It is translated as CSVEEFRDTSETQYF. The gene calls are TRBV29-1 and TRBJ2-5, with a weak D call TRBD1 (6 bases). The CDR3 spans 15 residues. Trimming left V 0 bases short and J 4 bases short, with 15 bases between. Germline-derived CDR1 and CDR2 are SQVTM and ANQGSEA.

The sample holds many counts of this clonotype. The rearrangement uses TRBV6-6 and TRBJ2-5, with D perhaps matching TRBD1 (6 bases). This CDR3 comprises 12 residues. V was pared by 5 bases and J by 4 bases, with 8 bases between. Germline V lookup: CDR1 MNHNY, CDR2 SVGAGI (reference sequence). Here the CDR3 DNA reads TGTGCCAGCAGTCCGGACAGAGAGACCCAGTACTTC. Residues: CASSPDRETQYF.

This clonotype has at least ten counts. V usage is TRBV18 and J usage is TRBJ2-1; TRBD1 aligns across 7 bases. V lost 0 bases to trimming and J lost 2 bases; unmatched junction nucleotides: 1. The CDR3 sequence is 15 residues long. Germline CDR1 is KGHSH and CDR2 is LQKENI. CDR3 region: CASSPPDRAYNEQFF. In nucleotides, the CDR3 is TGTGCCAGCTCACCACCTGACAGGGCCTACAATGAGCAGTTCTTC.

In this sample, this clonotype turned up many times. CDR3 protein: CASSMGLAAYEQYF. CDR3 DNA: TGTGCCAGTAGTATGGGACTAGCGGCCTACGAGCAGTACTTC. V usage is TRBV19 and J usage is TRBJ2-7; 11 bases map to TRBD2. Trimming removed 3 bases from V and 2 bases from J; junction bases left unmatched: 0. The germline V gene encodes CDR1 LNHDA and CDR2 SQIVND (reference sequence). This CDR3 comprises 14 residues.

With respect to this clonotype: A much bigger clone sits one base away, suggesting this may be a read error. The V and J genes are TRBV19 and TRBJ2-1, with 12 bases aligning to TRBD2. This CDR3 is built from 15 residues. Germline lookup yields CDR1 LNHDA and CDR2 SQIVND (reference sequence). The CDR3: CACSPSGRVSNEQFF. The CDR3 DNA reads TGTGCCTGTAGTCCTAGCGGGAGGGTCAGCAATGAGCAGTTCTTC.

Ten or more counts support this clonotype. This chain links TRBV19 with TRBJ2-5; weak D call: TRBD2 (6 bases). The germline gives CDR1 LNHDA, CDR2 SQIVND (reference sequence). This CDR3 is 14 amino acids long. V dropped 3 bases and J dropped 0 bases, with 8 bases sitting between them. Here the CDR3 reads CASSMLANQETQYF. For the CDR3, the DNA is TGTGCCAGTAGTATGCTAGCGAACCAAGAGACCCAGTACTTC.

This clonotype showed up many times. The chain recombines TRBV7-2 with TRBJ2-1; 9 bases align to TRBD2. From germline, CDR1 is SGHTA and CDR2 FQGNSA. The CDR3 extends over 16 amino acids. With V trimmed by 5 bases and J by 10 bases, 15 bases remained unmatched. In DNA, the CDR3 is TGTGCCAGCAGCCCCCCCCCGGCGGGAGGGGCTCGGGAGCAGTTCTTC. The encoded protein is CASSPPPAGGAREQFF.